The source of this TCR beta chain is a study of shared clonotypes between healthy human individuals. Regarding the study as a whole: Sequencing of the sorted subsets was shown by rarefaction to be incomplete despite large depth. In this cohort, only blood was sampled, and tissue repertoires likely differ.

Notes on this clone: What it binds is not known.

CDR1 and CDR2 (germline): SGHRS, YFSETQ. Trimming took off 3 bases at V and 0 bases at J, with 18 bases between the two ends. CDR3 length: 17 amino acids. Only CD45RO-negative cells positively selected for CCR7 counted as naive CD8 cells, so terminally differentiated effector memory CD45RA+ cells were excluded. The authors split each subset's genomic DNA evenly across several immunoSEQ plates. TCRdb keeps only in-frame clones here, not all; method: immunoSEQ multiplex PCR. The table includes millions of clones, 90% to 95% detected once. The sequence derives from a man younger than 30 in good health. Some clones in this sample may be carry-over from other donors' samples. Material: naive CD8+ T cells from PBMCs. The chain is built from TRBV5-1 and TRBJ1-1; D possibly corresponds to TRBD1 (6 bases). The CDR3 is CASSSYPGQQMNTEAFF. In DNA, the CDR3 is TGCGCCAGCAGCTCTTATCCGGGACAACAAATGAACACTGAAGCTTTCTTT.